The entry that follows covers one T cell receptor (beta chain) sequence. The target antigen is unknown. The germline V and J ends were trimmed by 6 bases and 2 bases, with 18 bases remaining between them. The germline CDR1 and CDR2 sequences are GTSNPN and SVGIG (reference sequence). The CDR3 spans 15 residues. This record comes from a study of early T cells in non-severe SARS-CoV-2 infection. At the level of the study: Sequenced material consisted of bulk RNA (from unsorted whole blood), and chains were unpaired. Study-wide findings and caveats: Sequences matched to VDJdb favored anti-spike CD8 responses, while private and CD4 specificities were missed.

Individual cDNA molecules each received unique molecular identifiers attached to them. Using its own MiXCR run on the 5' RACE reads, TCRdb lists one record per CDR3 protein. The table has tens of thousands of distinct CDR3 sequences, around 12% seen once. The V and J genes are TRBV30 and TRBJ2-3; tentatively, D is TRBD1 or TRBD2 (6 bases each). This receptor was obtained from an adult who was a healthcare worker with PCR-confirmed SARS-CoV-2 infection or an uninfected control (not recorded which). Sequenced material: whole blood, taken at baseline. The CDR3 DNA reads TGTGCCTGCCCATCGGGGGCGGCGGTCACAGATACGCAGTATTTT. This sequence encodes CACPSGAAVTDTQYF.